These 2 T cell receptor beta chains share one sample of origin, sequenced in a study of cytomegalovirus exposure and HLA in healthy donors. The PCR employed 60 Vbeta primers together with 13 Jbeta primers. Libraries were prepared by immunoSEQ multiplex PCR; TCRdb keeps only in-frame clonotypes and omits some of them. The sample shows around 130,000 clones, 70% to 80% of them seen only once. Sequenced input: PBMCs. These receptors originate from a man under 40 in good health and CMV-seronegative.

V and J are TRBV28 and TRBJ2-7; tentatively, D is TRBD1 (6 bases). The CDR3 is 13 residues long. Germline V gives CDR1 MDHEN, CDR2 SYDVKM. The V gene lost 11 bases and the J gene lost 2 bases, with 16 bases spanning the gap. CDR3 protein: CASEDRTTYEQYF. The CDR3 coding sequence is TGTGCCTCAGAGGACAGAACAACCTACGAGCAGTACTTC.

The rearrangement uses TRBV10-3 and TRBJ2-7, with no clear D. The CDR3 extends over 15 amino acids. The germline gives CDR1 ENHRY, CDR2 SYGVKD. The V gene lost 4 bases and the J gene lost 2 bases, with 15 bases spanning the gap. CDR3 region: CAISVRPSITYEQYF. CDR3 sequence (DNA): TGTGCCATCAGTGTGAGGCCGTCGATAACCTACGAGCAGTACTTC.